These 17 T cell receptor beta chains originate from one sample sequenced in a study of T cell responses to AZD1222 COVID-19 vaccine. The protocol was immunoSEQ multiplex PCR, while the TCRdb copy is restricted to in-frame clones and leaves out a portion. This sample carries more than 70,000 clones, about 91% of them seen once, and the ten largest clones take under 35%. The material was peripheral blood, obtained 28 days after the second AZD1222 dose. These receptors were obtained from an adult who received the AZD1222 COVID-19 vaccine.

This clone was found a few times. The gene calls are TRBV5-1 and TRBJ2-3; D not certain. V was pared by 4 bases and J by 1 base, with 10 bases between. This CDR3 region has 14 residues. Germline CDR1 is SGHRS and CDR2 is YFSETQ. The CDR3, as DNA: TGCGCCAGCAGCCCTTCCGGGCGCACAGATACGCAGTATTTT. Its translation is CASSPSGRTDTQYF.

The rearrangement links TRBV5-6 to TRBJ2-7; 8 bases map to TRBD2. The junction had 10 bases not matched to a gene; V was cut back by 2 bases and J by 0 bases. Germline CDR1 and CDR2: SGHDT and YYEEEE. The CDR3 is 17 amino acids. CDR3 nucleotide sequence: TGTGCCAGCAGCTTTGAAACTAGCGGACGAAGCTCCTACGAGCAGTACTTC. Protein: CASSFETSGRSSYEQYF.

This chain links TRBV28 with TRBJ2-1; D gene ambiguous. Looked up from germline, CDR1 is MDHEN and CDR2 is SYDVKM. Trimming left V 6 bases short and J 6 bases short, with 12 bases between. This CDR3 has 13 amino acids. The CDR3 loop reads CASRVLETNEQFF. CDR3 DNA: TGTGCCAGCAGGGTTCTGGAAACCAATGAGCAGTTCTTC.

The gene calls are TRBV29-1 and TRBJ2-5; D call uncertain. V was pared by 3 bases and J by 2 bases, with 10 bases between. CDR1 SQVTM and CDR2 ANQGSEA come from the germline V gene. The CDR3 has 13 amino acids. Here the CDR3 reads CSVEMTRQETQYF. The CDR3 DNA is TGCAGCGTTGAGATGACAAGGCAAGAGACCCAGTACTTC.

This sequence joins TRBV12-3 or TRBV12-4 and TRBJ2-3; no clear D gene. The CDR3 runs 11 residues. V was pared by 4 bases and J by 7 bases, with 6 bases between. The CDR3 nucleotides are TGTGCCAGCAGTTCCTCGTATACGCAGTATTTT. Residues: CASSSSYTQYF.

This chain joins TRBV28 and TRBJ2-5; 12 nucleotides line up with TRBD2. In germline, CDR1 is MDHEN, CDR2 SYDVKM. The CDR3 is 14 residues long. V dropped 8 bases and J dropped 2; count of bases not matched to a gene: 3. CDR3 nucleotides: TGTGCCAGCGCCGGGACTAGCGGGCAAGAGACCCAGTACTTC. Translating gives CASAGTSGQETQYF.

The V call is TRBV7-6, the J call TRBJ2-7; perhaps TRBD1 as D (6 bases). There are 14 residues in the CDR3. Germline lookup yields CDR1 SGHVS and CDR2 FNYEAQ. V shed 5 bases and J shed 2 bases, with 13 bases lying between them. CDR3 in amino acids: CASSRRDTTYEQYF. The CDR3 DNA is TGTGCCAGCAGCCGCCGGGACACGACCTACGAGCAGTACTTC.

This chain uses TRBV20-1 with TRBJ2-7; a possible D gene is TRBD2 (5 bases). V lost 3 bases to trimming and J lost 0 bases, with 6 bases between them. Germline lookup yields CDR1 DFQATT and CDR2 SNEGSKA (reference sequence). The length of the CDR3 is 12 residues. Written as DNA, the CDR3 is TGCAGTGCTAGTCGGGGCTCCTACGAGCAGTACTTC. This sequence encodes CSASRGSYEQYF.

The genes are TRBV6-2 or TRBV6-3 and TRBJ1-5; no clear D gene. The CDR3 extends over 14 amino acids. The V gene lost 3 bases and the J gene lost 1 base, with 7 bases spanning the gap. Germline CDR1 MNHEY, CDR2 SVGEGT. CDR3 loop: CASSYFQSNQPQHF. The CDR3, as DNA: TGTGCCAGCAGTTATTTTCAAAGCAATCAGCCCCAGCATTTT.

V and J are TRBV2 and TRBJ2-7; 12 nucleotides agree with TRBD1. In germline, CDR1 is SNHLY, CDR2 FYNNEI. With 10 bases clipped from V and 5 bases from J, the junction kept 18 bases outside the gene matches. The CDR3 covers 17 residues. CDR3 bases: TGTGCCACCACTACGCTCACCGGGACAGGGGGCTGGGACGAGCAGTACTTC. It translates to CATTTLTGTGGWDEQYF.

This clone was seen only once. The CDR3 sequence: CASSRTSGNPYEQYF. The DNA for the CDR3 is TGCGCCAGCAGCAGGACTAGCGGGAATCCCTACGAGCAGTACTTC. This rearrangement joins TRBV5-1 to TRBJ2-7; 12 bases map to TRBD2. The germline V gene has CDR1 SGHRS and CDR2 YFSETQ. This CDR3 region has 15 residues. V shed 4 bases, J shed 2 bases, and the junction held 4 bases outside the gene matches. Using reference TRBV5-1 and TRBJ2-7 for the parts outside the CDR3, the full variable domain is KAGVTQTPRYLIKTRGQQVTLSCSPISGHRSVSWYQQTPGQGLQFLFEYFSETQRNKGNFPGRFSGRQFSNSRSEMNVSTLELGDSALYLCASSRTSGNPYEQYFGPGTRLTVT.

The V call is TRBV7-7, the J call TRBJ2-5; D could derive from TRBD1 or TRBD2 (5 bases each). This CDR3 is 16 amino acids long. CDR1 and CDR2 (germline): SSHAT, FNYEAQ (reference sequence). Deletions cut 5 bases from V and 4 bases from J, with 20 bases between. The CDR3 loop reads CASSQGAVRTGETQYF. CDR3 bases: TGTGCCAGCAGCCAGGGAGCCGTGCGGACGGGAGAGACCCAGTACTTC.

The chain combines TRBV28 with TRBJ2-5; perhaps TRBD1 as D (5 bases). CDR3 length equals 11 residues. V was pared by 11 bases and J by 6 bases, with 13 bases between. Looked up from germline, CDR1 is MDHEN and CDR2 is SYDVKM. CDR3 sequence reads: CAAARGKTQYF. CDR3 sequence (DNA): TGTGCCGCGGCAAGGGGAAAGACCCAGTACTTC.

This clone came up once. The rearrangement joins TRBV14 to TRBJ1-1; unclear D gene. The V and J ends lost 1 base and 2 bases respectively, with 8 bases between them. This CDR3 is 14 amino acids long. Per germline, CDR1 SGHDN and CDR2 FVKESK. CDR3 residues: CASSQGDLNTEAFF. As DNA, the CDR3 is TGTGCCAGCAGCCAAGGTGACTTAAACACTGAAGCTTTCTTT. Full variable domain (missing parts from reference TRBV14 and TRBJ1-1): EAGVTQFPSHSVIEKGQTVTLRCDPISGHDNLYWYRRVMGKEIKFLLHFVKESKQDESGMPNNRFLAERTGGTYSTLKVQPAELEDSGVYFCASSQGDLNTEAFFGQGTRLTVV.

The chain has TRBV6-2 or TRBV6-3 and TRBJ2-5; TRBD1 agrees at 7 bases. This CDR3 is built from 16 residues. V was clipped by 2 bases and J by 5 bases; unmatched bases: 11. Germline values: CDR1 MNHEY, CDR2 SVGEGT. The CDR3 sequence: CASSYRGLGGWETQYF. The CDR3 bases are TGTGCCAGCAGTTACAGGGGGCTTGGCGGGTGGGAGACCCAGTACTTC.

The rearrangement uses TRBV28 and TRBJ2-7; D is perhaps TRBD1 or TRBD2 (5 bases each). There are 15 residues in the CDR3. Germline V lookup: CDR1 MDHEN, CDR2 SYDVKM. V was pared by 6 bases and J by 2 bases, with 17 bases between. The CDR3 loop is CASRGAGTATYEQYF. DNA for the CDR3: TGTGCCAGCAGAGGAGCCGGGACGGCTACCTACGAGCAGTACTTC.

This chain joins TRBV7-2 and TRBJ1-5; D is unresolved. Trimming removed 1 base from V and 2 bases from J, with 9 bases in between. The germline V gene has CDR1 SGHTA and CDR2 FQGNSA. The CDR3 is 15 amino acids. CDR3 sequence (DNA): TGTGCCAGCAGCTTAGACGGGCAGCGCAATCAGCCCCAGCATTTT. Translation gives CASSLDGQRNQPQHF.